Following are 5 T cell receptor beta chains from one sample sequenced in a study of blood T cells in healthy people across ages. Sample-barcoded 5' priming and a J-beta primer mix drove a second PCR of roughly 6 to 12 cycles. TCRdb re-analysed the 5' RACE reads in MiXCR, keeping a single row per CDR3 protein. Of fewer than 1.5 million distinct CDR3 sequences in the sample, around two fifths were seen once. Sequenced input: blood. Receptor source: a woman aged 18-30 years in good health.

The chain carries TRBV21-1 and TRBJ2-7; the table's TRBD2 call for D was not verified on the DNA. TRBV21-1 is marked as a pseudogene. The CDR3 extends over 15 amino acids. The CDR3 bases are TGTGCCAGCAGCAAAGGACTAGCGGATCGCTACGAGCAGTACTTC. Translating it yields CASSKGLADRYEQYF.

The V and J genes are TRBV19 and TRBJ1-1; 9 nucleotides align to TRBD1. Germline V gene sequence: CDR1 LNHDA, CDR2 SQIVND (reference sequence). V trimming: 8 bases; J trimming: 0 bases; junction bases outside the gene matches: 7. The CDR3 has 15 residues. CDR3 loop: CASETGGIMNTEAFF. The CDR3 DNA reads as TGTGCCAGTGAGACAGGGGGGATCATGAACACTGAAGCTTTCTTT.

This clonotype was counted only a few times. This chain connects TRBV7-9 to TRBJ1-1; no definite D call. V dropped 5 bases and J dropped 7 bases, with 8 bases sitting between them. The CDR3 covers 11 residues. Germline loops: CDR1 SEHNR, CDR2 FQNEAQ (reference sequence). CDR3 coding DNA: TGTGCCAGCAGCGGGCAGGATGAAGCTTTCTTT. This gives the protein CASSGQDEAFF. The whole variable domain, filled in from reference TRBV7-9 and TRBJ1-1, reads DTGVSQNPRHKITKRGQNVTFRCDPISEHNRLYWYRQTLGQGPEFLTYFQNEAQLEKSRLLSDRFSAERPKGSFSTLEIQRTEQGDSAMYLCASSGQDEAFFGQGTRLTVV.

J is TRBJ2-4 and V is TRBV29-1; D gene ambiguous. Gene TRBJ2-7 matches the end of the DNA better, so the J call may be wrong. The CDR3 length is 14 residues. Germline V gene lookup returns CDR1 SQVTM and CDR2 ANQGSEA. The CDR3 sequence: CSVPSGSSRYEQYF. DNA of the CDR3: TGCAGCGTCCCCTCCGGTTCCTCTAGATACGAGCAGTACTTC.

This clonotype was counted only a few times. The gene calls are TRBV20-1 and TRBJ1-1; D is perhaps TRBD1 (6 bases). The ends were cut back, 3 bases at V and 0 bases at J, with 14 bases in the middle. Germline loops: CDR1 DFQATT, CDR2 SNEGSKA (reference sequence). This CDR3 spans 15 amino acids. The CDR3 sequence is CSASRPGTLNTEAFF. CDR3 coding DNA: TGCAGTGCTAGCCGTCCCGGGACACTGAACACTGAAGCTTTCTTT.